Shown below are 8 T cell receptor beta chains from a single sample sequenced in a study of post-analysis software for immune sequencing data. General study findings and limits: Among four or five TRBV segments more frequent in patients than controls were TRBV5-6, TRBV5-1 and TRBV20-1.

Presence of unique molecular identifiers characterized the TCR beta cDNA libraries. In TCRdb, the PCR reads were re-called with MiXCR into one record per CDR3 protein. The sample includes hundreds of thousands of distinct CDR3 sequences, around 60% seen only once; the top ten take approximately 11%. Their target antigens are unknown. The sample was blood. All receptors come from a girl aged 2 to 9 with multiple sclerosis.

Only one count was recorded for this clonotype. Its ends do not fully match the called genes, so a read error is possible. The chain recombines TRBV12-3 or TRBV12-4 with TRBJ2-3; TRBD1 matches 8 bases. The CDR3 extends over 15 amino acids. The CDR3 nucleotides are TGTGCCAGCAGCCAGGACAGGGTCGGCACAGATACGGAGTATTTT. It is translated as CASSQDRVGTDTEYF.

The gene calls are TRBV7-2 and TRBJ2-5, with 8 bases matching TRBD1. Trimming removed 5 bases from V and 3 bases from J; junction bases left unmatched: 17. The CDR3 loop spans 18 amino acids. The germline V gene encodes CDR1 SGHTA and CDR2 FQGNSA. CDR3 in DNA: TGTGCCAGCAGCCTAGAGATGACAGGGGTCTCGCGGGAAGAGACCCAGTACTTC. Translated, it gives CASSLEMTGVSREETQYF. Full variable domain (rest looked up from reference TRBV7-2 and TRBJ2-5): GAGVSQSPSNKVTEKGKDVELRCDPISGHTALYWYRQSLGQGLEFLIYFQGNSAPDKSGLPSDRFSAERTGGSVSTLTIQRTQQEDSAVYLCASSLEMTGVSREETQYFGPGTRLLVL.

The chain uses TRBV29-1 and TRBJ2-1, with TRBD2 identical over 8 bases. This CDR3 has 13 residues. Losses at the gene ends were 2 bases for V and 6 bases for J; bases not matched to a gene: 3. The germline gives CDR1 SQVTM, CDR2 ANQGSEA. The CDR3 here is CSVELGTSNEQFF. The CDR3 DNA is TGCAGCGTTGAACTTGGGACTAGCAATGAGCAGTTCTTC.

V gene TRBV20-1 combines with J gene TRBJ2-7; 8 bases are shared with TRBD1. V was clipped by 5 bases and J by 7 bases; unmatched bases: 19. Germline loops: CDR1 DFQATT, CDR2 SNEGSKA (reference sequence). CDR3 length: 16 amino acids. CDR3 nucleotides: TGCAGTGCTGGAAACAGGGGGATTATTATAATGGGTGAGCAGTACTTC. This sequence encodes CSAGNRGIIIMGEQYF.

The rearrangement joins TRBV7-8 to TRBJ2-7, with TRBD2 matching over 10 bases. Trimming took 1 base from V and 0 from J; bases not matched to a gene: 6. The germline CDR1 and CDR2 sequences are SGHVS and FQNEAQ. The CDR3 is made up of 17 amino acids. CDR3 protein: CASSLEGLAFGSYEQYF. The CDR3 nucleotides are TGTGCCAGCAGCTTAGAGGGACTAGCGTTTGGCTCCTACGAGCAGTACTTC.

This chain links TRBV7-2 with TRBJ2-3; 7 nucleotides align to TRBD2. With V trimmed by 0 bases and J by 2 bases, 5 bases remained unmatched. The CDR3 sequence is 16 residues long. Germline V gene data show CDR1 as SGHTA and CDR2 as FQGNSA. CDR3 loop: CASSLARTSPTDTQYF. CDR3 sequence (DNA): TGTGCCAGCAGCTTAGCTAGGACTAGTCCCACAGATACGCAGTATTTT. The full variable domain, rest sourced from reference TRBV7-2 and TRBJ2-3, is GAGVSQSPSNKVTEKGKDVELRCDPISGHTALYWYRQSLGQGLEFLIYFQGNSAPDKSGLPSDRFSAERTGGSVSTLTIQRTQQEDSAVYLCASSLARTSPTDTQYFGPGTRLTVL.

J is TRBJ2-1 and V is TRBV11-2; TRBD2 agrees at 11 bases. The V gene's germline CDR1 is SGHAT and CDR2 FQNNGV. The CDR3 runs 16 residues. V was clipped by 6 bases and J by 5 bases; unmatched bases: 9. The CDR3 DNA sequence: TGTGCCAGCAGGTTACCGGGACTAGCGGTACACAATGAGCAGTTCTTC. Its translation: CASRLPGLAVHNEQFF.

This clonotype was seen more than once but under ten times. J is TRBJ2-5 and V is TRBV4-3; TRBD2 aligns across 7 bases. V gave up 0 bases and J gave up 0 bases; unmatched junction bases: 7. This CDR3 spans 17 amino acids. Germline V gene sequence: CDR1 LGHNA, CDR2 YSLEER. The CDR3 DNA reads TGCGCCAGCAGCCAAGAGGCAGCGGGATCGTACCAAGAGACCCAGTACTTC. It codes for CASSQEAAGSYQETQYF.